This T cell receptor (beta chain) originates from a study of blood T cell repertoires in COVID-19. About the research overall: The United States, Italy and Spain were the sources of the acute and convalescent COVID-19 samples. PBMCs, B-cell-depleted T cells, or T cells were the source of the cDNA or gDNA that made up the material.

Seattle researchers signed up patients amid active infection and tracked them longitudinally. The method was immunoSEQ multiplex PCR; TCRdb's version includes in-frame clones alone and lacks a portion of them. In the table there are more than 250,000 clones, 80% to 90% of which are singletons. Between the trimmed V and J ends, which lost 4 bases and 4 bases, there was a span of 8 bases. The CDR3 runs to 13 residues. The sequenced material came from peripheral blood. The genes are TRBV12-3 or TRBV12-4 and TRBJ2-4, with a tentative D call TRBD1 (6 bases). The clonotype originates from a woman in her 50s with COVID-19, enrolled during active disease. The CDR3 sequence: CASSSTGKNIQYF. The CDR3 DNA reads as TGTGCCAGCAGTTCAACAGGGAAAAACATTCAGTACTTC.